This entry lists 21 T cell receptor beta chains sequenced from one sample in a study of circulating tumor DNA in untreated peripheral T-cell lymphoma. TCRdb's table, derived via immunoSEQ multiplex PCR, lists solely in-frame clones and lacks some. The sample has 6,000 or so clones; about 72% are singletons. Sequencing input: tumor tissue. Receptors were obtained from a human donor with peripheral T-cell lymphoma.

On this clone itself: Mismatch with germline at one junction end may stem from a read error. DNA for the CDR3: TGTGCTAGTAGTATAGGGGATCGTACAGGGGCCAAAAACATTCAGTACTTC. Translation: CASSIGDRTGAKNIQYF. V is TRBV19 and J is TRBJ2-4; possible D gene TRBD1, 6 bases. Germline loops: CDR1 LNHDA, CDR2 SQIVND (reference sequence). This CDR3 is built from 17 residues.

This clone appeared a few times. V and J are TRBV19 and TRBJ2-3, with unresolved D. The CDR3 has 15 residues. The V end was cut by 0 bases, the J end by 0 bases, with 7 bases between. Germline V gene lookup returns CDR1 LNHDA and CDR2 SQIVND (reference sequence). CDR3 loop: CASSIDPQSTDTQYF. DNA of the CDR3: TGTGCCAGTAGTATAGATCCCCAGAGCACAGATACGCAGTATTTT.

The J gene is TRBJ1-1, the V gene TRBV6-8; D gene uncertain. The CDR3 loop spans 15 amino acids. From germline, CDR1 is MNHGY and CDR2 SAAAGT. V lost 8 bases and J 1 base, leaving 17 bases between the germline ends. The CDR3 DNA follows: TGTGCCAGCTCCTTCCTGGGCAGGACGAACACTGAAGCTTTCTTT. It is translated as CASSFLGRTNTEAFF.

The rearrangement uses TRBV29-1 and TRBJ1-4; 8 bases align to TRBD1. With 4 bases clipped from V and 8 bases from J, the junction kept 9 bases outside the gene matches. The germline V gene has CDR1 SQVTM and CDR2 ANQGSEA. The length of the CDR3 is 14 residues. DNA of the CDR3: TGCAGCGTTGGAGAAGGACAGGGTAGAGAAAAACTGTTTTTT. Amino acid sequence: CSVGEGQGREKLFF.

The CDR3 reads CASSIRTGFGDTQYF. The CDR3 coding sequence is TGTGCCAGTAGTATAAGGACAGGCTTTGGTGATACGCAGTATTTT. The chain has TRBV19 and TRBJ2-3, with 7 bases matching TRBD1. The CDR3 sequence is 15 residues long. V trimming: 2 bases; J trimming: 6 bases; junction bases outside the gene matches: 8. Per the germline V gene, CDR1 is LNHDA and CDR2 is SQIVND (reference sequence).

The chain joins TRBV6-8 to TRBJ1-5; a weak D match, TRBD1 (6 bases). The CDR3 is made up of 15 amino acids. V was trimmed by 6 bases and J by 4 bases, leaving 16 bases between them. Germline CDR1 and CDR2: MNHGY and SAAAGT. DNA of the CDR3: TGTGCCAGCAGCCACGGAGGGACATATAATCAGCCCCAGCATTTT. Its translation is CASSHGGTYNQPQHF.

The chain couples TRBV29-1 to TRBJ2-3; the D is unclear. Germline V CDR1 and CDR2: SQVTM, ANQGSEA. Trimming cost V 4 bases and J 0 bases, with 11 bases left between them. The CDR3 is made up of 14 amino acids. The CDR3 spells CSVVSTVSTDTQYF. The CDR3 DNA reads TGCAGCGTTGTCTCCACTGTTAGCACAGATACGCAGTATTTT.

The chain joins TRBV19 to TRBJ1-5, with 7 bases that match TRBD1. Per the germline V gene, CDR1 is LNHDA and CDR2 is SQIVND (reference sequence). The CDR3 sequence is 15 residues long. Germline trimming cut 4 bases from V and 0 bases from J; bases unmatched to any gene: 3. The CDR3: CASSKTGFSNQPQHF. In nucleotides, the CDR3 is TGTGCCAGTAGTAAGACAGGGTTTAGCAATCAGCCCCAGCATTTT. Together with reference TRBV19 and TRBJ1-5, the CDR3 gives the full variable domain: DGGITQSPKYLFRKEGQNVTLSCEQNLNHDAMYWYRQDPGQGLRLIYYSQIVNDFQKGDIAEGYSVSREKKESFPLTVTSAQKNPTAFYLCASSKTGFSNQPQHFGDGTRLSIL.

The chain joins TRBV28 to TRBJ1-5; D gene unclear. The V gene lost 2 bases and the J gene lost 5 bases, with 19 bases spanning the gap. CDR3 length: 17 residues. CDR1 MDHEN and CDR2 SYDVKM come from the germline V gene. CDR3 sequence (DNA): TGTGCCAGCAGTTTACTACATTGGGCGGGGAGAGATCAGCCCCAGCATTTT. Protein sequence: CASSLLHWAGRDQPQHF.

This chain uses TRBV29-1 with TRBJ2-7; TRBD1 matches 7 bases. The CDR3 is made up of 15 amino acids. After removal of 3 bases from V and 1 base from J, the junction contained 9 bases not matched to a gene. The germline V gene has CDR1 SQVTM and CDR2 ANQGSEA. The DNA of the CDR3 is TGCAGCGTTGACCTTTCCCGCAGGGGGTCCTACGAGCAGTACTTC. Amino acids: CSVDLSRRGSYEQYF.

The J gene is TRBJ1-2, the V gene TRBV6-8; D is undetermined. The V gene's germline CDR1 is MNHGY and CDR2 SAAAGT. CDR3 size: 13 residues. Trimming shortened V by 6 bases and J by 1 base, and 9 bases separated the two germline ends. CDR3 coding DNA: TGTGCCAGCAGCATTGGCAGTAACTATGGCTACACCTTC. This translates into CASSIGSNYGYTF.

This chain joins TRBV6-8 and TRBJ2-3; a weak D match, TRBD2 (6 bases). The V end lost 6 bases, the J end lost 4 bases, and 17 bases lay between the germline ends. Looked up from germline, CDR1 is MNHGY and CDR2 is SAAAGT. This CDR3 contains 15 residues. The CDR3 DNA is TGTGCCAGCAGCACGGACTACGCGGGCTCAGATACGCAGTATTTT. Its protein is CASSTDYAGSDTQYF.

The genes are TRBV18 and TRBJ1-2, with TRBD1 matching 7 bases. The CDR3 is made up of 15 amino acids. V shed 3 bases and J 5 bases; nucleotides not matched to a gene: 9. CDR1 KGHSH and CDR2 LQKENI come from the germline V gene. CDR3: CASSPISGTAYGYTF. DNA of the CDR3: TGTGCCAGCTCACCTATCTCCGGGACAGCTTATGGCTACACCTTC.

This clone turned up a few times. The gene calls are TRBV11-3 and TRBJ1-3, with 7 nucleotides matching TRBD1. V shed 5 bases and J 0 bases; nucleotides not matched to a gene: 4. There are 15 residues in the CDR3. Germline V gives CDR1 SGHNT, CDR2 YENEEA. CDR3: CASSTGQYSGNTIYF. CDR3 nucleotides: TGTGCCAGCAGCACGGGACAGTACTCTGGAAACACCATATATTTT. The full variable domain, completed using reference TRBV11-3 and TRBJ1-3, is EAGVVQSPRYKIIEKKQPVAFWCNPISGHNTLYWYLQNLGQGPELLIRYENEEAVDDSQLPKDRFSAERLKGVDSTLKIQPAELGDSAVYLCASSTGQYSGNTIYFGEGSWLTVV.

V usage is TRBV5-1 and J usage is TRBJ2-7; perhaps TRBD1 as D (5 bases). Trimming removed 0 bases at V and 3 bases at J, with 10 bases between. From germline, CDR1 is SGHRS and CDR2 YFSETQ. The CDR3 contains 14 residues. CDR3 sequence reads: CASSLAGFDYEQYF. The CDR3 DNA reads TGCGCCAGCAGCTTGGCAGGGTTCGACTACGAGCAGTACTTC.

The rearrangement joins TRBV2 to TRBJ1-6, with a tentative D call TRBD1 (6 bases). Trimming stripped 6 bases from V and 6 bases from J, with 18 bases between. In germline, CDR1 is SNHLY, CDR2 FYNNEI. The CDR3 is 16 amino acids. The CDR3 DNA follows: TGTGCCAGCAGCGTAGAGTTTCGGACAGTTAATTCACCCCTCCACTTT. The encoded protein is CASSVEFRTVNSPLHF.

The V call is TRBV16, the J call TRBJ2-7; D not certain. V was trimmed by 2 bases and J by 2 bases, leaving 10 bases between them. The CDR3 runs 14 residues. Germline values: CDR1 KGHSY, CDR2 FQNENV. The CDR3 loop is CASSQDLVTYEQYF. In DNA, the CDR3 is TGTGCCAGCAGCCAAGATCTGGTAACCTACGAGCAGTACTTC.

This chain connects TRBV29-1 to TRBJ1-2, with TRBD1 identical over 9 bases. The junction had 7 bases not matched to a gene; V was cut back by 3 bases and J by 8 bases. This CDR3 has 13 residues. The germline gives CDR1 SQVTM, CDR2 ANQGSEA. This chain's CDR3 is CSVDYRGRFGYTF. DNA of the CDR3: TGCAGCGTTGATTACAGGGGGCGTTTCGGCTACACCTTC. The full variable domain, completed using reference TRBV29-1 and TRBJ1-2, is SAVISQKPSRDICQRGTSLTIQCQVDSQVTMMFWYRQQPGQSLTLIATANQGSEATYESGFVIDKFPISRPNLTFSTLTVSNMSPEDSSIYLCSVDYRGRFGYTFGSGTRLTVV.

The chain has TRBV1 and TRBJ1-5; the table's D gene call, TRBD1, was not cross checked with the DNA. TRBV1 is given as a pseudogene. The CDR3 runs 16 residues. CDR3 in amino acids: CASSQVGQGQNQPQHF. In DNA, the CDR3 is TGCGCCAGCAGCCAAGTGGGACAGGGTCAGAATCAGCCCCAGCATTTT.

The chain has TRBV28 and TRBJ1-2; 7 nucleotides match TRBD1. CDR3 length: 12 amino acids. Looked up from germline, CDR1 is MDHEN and CDR2 is SYDVKM. Unmatched junction bases numbered 3, after V lost 7 bases and J lost 4 bases. The CDR3 loop is CASNDRAYGYTF. The CDR3, as DNA: TGTGCCAGCAACGACAGGGCCTATGGCTACACCTTC.

The rearrangement links TRBV25-1 to TRBJ1-4, with TRBD1 matching over 8 bases. This CDR3 comprises 15 residues. CDR1 and CDR2 (germline): MGHDK, SYGVNS. Trimming cost V 6 bases and J 1 base; bases outside gene matches: 4. For the CDR3, the DNA is TGTGCCAGCAGGAAAGGACAGGGAACTAATGAAAAACTGTTTTTT. This codes for CASRKGQGTNEKLFF.